These T cell receptor beta chains were read from a single sample in a study of patients and donors after allogeneic stem cell transplantation. From the RT-PCR reads, TCRdb called clonotypes with MiXCR, one entry per CDR3 protein. The sample includes about a million distinct CDR3 sequences, approximately 18% seen only once; the top ten take roughly 6.4%. Sequencing input: blood, either unsorted or a sorted T cell fraction (not recorded which). These TCRs come from a human donor who was either an allogeneic HSCT recipient or a stem cell or donor lymphocyte infusion donor (not recorded which). It is not recorded whose cells these are; they may come from a transplant donor. The CDR3 runs from the conserved cysteine through the conserved F or W. A D gene is named only where the DNA matches it firmly. Clone size appears in some rows only: once, few, many, or a class for an expanded clone.

j_call v_call clone_size d_call cdr3_nt cdr3_aa
TRBJ2-1 TRBV24-1 many NA TGTGCCACCAGTGATTTCCCAGACAGGAGCTCCTACAATGAGCAGTTCTTC CATSDFPDRSSYNEQFF
TRBJ2-1 TRBV5-1 NA NA TGCGCCAGCAGCTTGGTTGGGGACCGTTACAATGAGCAGTTCTTC CASSLVGDRYNEQFF
TRBJ2-2 TRBV11-2 NA TRBD2 TGTGCCAGCAGCTCCGCGGGGGGGACGAACACCGGGGAGCTGTTTTTT CASSSAGGTNTGELFF
TRBJ2-5 TRBV4-2 NA NA TGTGCCAGCAGCCAAGATATGGGATGGGAGACCCAGTACTTC CASSQDMGWETQYF
TRBJ1-2 TRBV14 NA TRBD1 TGTGCCAGCAGCCAACTAGGACAGGCTCGCTACACCTTC CASSQLGQARYTF
TRBJ1-5 TRBV12-3/TRBV12-4 many NA TGTGCCAGCAGTTTTCAGGGGAATCAGCCCCAGCATTTT CASSFQGNQPQHF
TRBJ1-2 TRBV21-1 NA NA TGTGCCAGCAGCTCCAGATTAGCCGACTATGGCTACACCTTC CASSSRLADYGYTF
TRBJ2-5 TRBV6-5 few TRBD1 TGTGCCAGCAGTTACACCGGGACAGAGTACCAAGAGACCCAGTACTTC CASSYTGTEYQETQYF
TRBJ1-2 TRBV11-2 NA NA TGTGCCAGCAGCCCGTCGGGGAAGCCTAACTATGGCTACACCTTC CASSPSGKPNYGYTF
TRBJ2-2 TRBV6-5 NA TRBD2 TGTGCCAGCAGTTACGATACGGGGGGAACCGGGGAGCTGTTTTTT CASSYDTGGTGELFF
TRBJ2-3 TRBV9 NA TRBD2 TGTGCCAGCAGCGTAGAACTGACAGCGGGAGGATCAGATACGCAGTATTTT CASSVELTAGGSDTQYF
TRBJ1-1 TRBV9 NA NA TGTGCCAGCAGCCCTTACCGACAGATCATGAACACTGAAGCTTTCTTT CASSPYRQIMNTEAFF
TRBJ2-1 TRBV20-1 NA TRBD1 TGCAGTGCTGGACTACAGGGGGATCTTTATGAGCAGTTCTTC CSAGLQGDLYEQFF
TRBJ1-1 TRBV12-3/TRBV12-4 NA NA TGTGCCAGCAGTTTGACACGGCGGGACACTGAAGCTTTCTTT CASSLTRRDTEAFF
TRBJ2-5 TRBV11-3 few TRBD2 TGTGCCAGCAGCCAGGGACTAGCGGAAGAGACCCAGTACTTC CASSQGLAEETQYF
TRBJ1-1 TRBV29-1 NA NA TGCAGCGGCATGTCGGGCAGGGGGAACACTGAAGCTTTCTTT CSGMSGRGNTEAFF
TRBJ2-6 TRBV13 few NA TGTGCCAGCAGACTCGACAGAAAGCTATTCTCTGGGGCCAACGTCCTGACTTTC CASRLDRKLFSGANVLTF
TRBJ1-4 TRBV11-2 NA NA TGTGCCAGCAGCTCGGGGGTCGGGAATGAAAAACTGTTTTTT CASSSGVGNEKLFF
TRBJ2-5 TRBV19 NA NA TGTGCCAGTAGTGCAGGAGACGAAGAGACCCAGTACTTC CASSAGDEETQYF
TRBJ1-1 TRBV12-3/TRBV12-4 many TRBD1 TGTGCCAGCAGTTTACCTCGACAGGGGGCGCGGAACACTGAAGCTTTCTTT CASSLPRQGARNTEAFF
TRBJ2-7 TRBV2 once NA TGTGCCAGCAGTGATTCGGGGGTGGGGGAGCAGTACTTC CASSDSGVGEQYF
TRBJ2-4 TRBV12-1 NA NA TGTGCCAGCAGAGACGGGACGGGTAAAGGCATTCAGTACTTC CASRDGTGKGIQYF
TRBJ2-3 TRBV20-1 NA TRBD2 TGCAGTGCTAGAGATAGCGGGACTAACACAGATACGCAGTATTTT CSARDSGTNTDTQYF
TRBJ2-3 TRBV13 few NA TGTGCCAGCAGCTATGGGCGAGAAACAGATACGCAGTATTTT CASSYGRETDTQYF
TRBJ1-1 TRBV3-1 few NA TGTGCCAGCAGCCAAGGGTTGACGAACACTGAAGCTTTCTTT CASSQGLTNTEAFF
TRBJ2-3 TRBV11-1 few TRBD2 TGTGCCAGCAGCCACTCCGTGGCGGGAGGGCAAGATACGCAGTATTTT CASSHSVAGGQDTQYF
TRBJ1-2 TRBV11-1 few NA TGTGCCAGCAGCTCGAGCCCCTATGGCTACACCTTC CASSSSPYGYTF
TRBJ2-7 TRBV7-9 NA TRBD1 TGTGCCAGCAGCGCCGCCGCGACAGGGTACGAGCAGTACTTC CASSAAATGYEQYF
TRBJ2-2 TRBV5-1 few TRBD2 TGCGCCAGCAGCTTCCTAGCGGGGACGAACACCGGGGAGCTGTTTTTT CASSFLAGTNTGELFF
TRBJ2-7 TRBV20-1 NA TRBD2 TGCAGTGCTATATCCCCTAGCGGGGGGTACGAGCAGTACTTC CSAISPSGGYEQYF
TRBJ2-1 TRBV6-5 few TRBD2 TGTGCCAGCAGTTACCCCCGCGGGAGGAACAATGAGCAGTTCTTC CASSYPRGRNNEQFF
TRBJ2-5 TRBV20-1 NA TRBD2 TGCAGTGCTAGCGGGGGGACCCAAGAGACCCAGTACTTC CSASGGTQETQYF
TRBJ1-1 TRBV15 few TRBD1 TGTGCCACCAGCAGACTCGACAGGGGACAAGAAGCTTTCTTT CATSRLDRGQEAFF
TRBJ2-7 TRBV10-3 NA TRBD1 TGTGCCTACCGGGCAGGGGGCAACGACGAGCAGTACTTC CAYRAGGNDEQYF
TRBJ1-6 TRBV5-1 few NA TGCGCCAGCAGCTTGGAACCAAGCCTAAGCTCACCCCTCCACTTT CASSLEPSLSSPLHF
TRBJ2-2 TRBV29-1 few NA TGCAGCGTTGAAGCCTGGTCCGGGGAGCTGTTTTTT CSVEAWSGELFF
TRBJ1-5 TRBV7-8 few NA TGTGCCAGCAGCTTATTTTCAGGGGCTACTATTAGCAATCAGCCCCAGCATTTT CASSLFSGATISNQPQHF
TRBJ1-1 TRBV20-1 few NA TGCAGTGCTAGCAACAGTCCGAACACTGAAGCTTTCTTT CSASNSPNTEAFF
TRBJ2-2 TRBV3-1 once NA TGTGCCAGCAGCCAAGAAGGTCTCGCGGAGATAGTCATGGGAACCGGGGAGCTGTTTTTT CASSQEGLAEIVMGTGELFF
TRBJ2-1 TRBV11-2 few NA TGTGCCAGCAGCTCACAGCAGGGGGGACTATACAATGAGCAGTTCTTC CASSSQQGGLYNEQFF
TRBJ2-5 TRBV4-3 NA TRBD2 TGCGCCAGCAGCCAGGGGCCTAGCGGGGAGACCCAGTACTTC CASSQGPSGETQYF